A single sample is the source of the 24 T cell receptor beta chains below, sequenced in a study of blood T cell repertoires in COVID-19. TCRdb's table, derived via immunoSEQ multiplex PCR, lists solely in-frame clones and lacks some. This table holds 270,000 or so clones, roughly 80% found once. The sample was peripheral blood. The receptors originated from a woman between 45 and 60 years old who had recovered from COVID-19.

A note on this clone: The same CDR3 is also encoded by other DNA sequences in this sample. This chain links TRBV5-4 with TRBJ2-7, with D possibly matching TRBD1 (5 bases). The germline gives CDR1 SGHNT, CDR2 YYREEE (reference sequence). The CDR3 consists of 16 residues. V was shortened by 1 base and J by 1 base, with 15 bases between the two germline ends. The CDR3: CASSLHPRQGSYEQYF. The CDR3 DNA is TGTGCCAGCAGCTTGCACCCTCGGCAGGGTTCCTACGAGCAGTACTTC.

V usage is TRBV3-1 (or the pseudogene TRBV3-2) and J usage is TRBJ1-4; possible D gene TRBD1, 5 bases. Trimming removed 1 base from V and 7 bases from J, with 16 bases in between. The CDR3 covers 16 residues. Looked up from germline, CDR1 is LGHDT and CDR2 is YNNKEL (reference sequence). The CDR3 spells CASSQAGGRRGEKLFF. CDR3 in DNA: TGTGCCAGCAGCCAAGCTGGGGGACGGCGGGGTGAAAAACTGTTTTTT.

The chain is built from TRBV5-1 and TRBJ2-3; TRBD2 matches at 8 bases. V lost 4 bases and J lost 2; bases outside the gene matches: 9. CDR1 is SGHRS and CDR2 is YFSETQ in the germline V gene. CDR3 length: 16 amino acids. The CDR3 region has the DNA TGCGCCAGCAGCCTGGGACTAGACCTAAACACAGATACGCAGTATTTT. Translated, it gives CASSLGLDLNTDTQYF.

The rearrangement joins TRBV30 to TRBJ2-1; TRBD1 is a possible D gene (5 bases). CDR3 size: 12 residues. Per the germline V gene, CDR1 is GTSNPN and CDR2 is SVGIG (reference sequence). V was pared by 4 bases and J by 9 bases, with 13 bases between. The CDR3, as DNA: TGTGCCTGGAATCCCAGGGTAGGTGAGCAGTTCTTC. This translates into CAWNPRVGEQFF.

J is TRBJ2-1 and V is TRBV5-8, with 10 bases lining up with TRBD2. Germline CDR1 is SGHTS and CDR2 is YDEGEE. The CDR3 length is 16 residues. Trimming at V came to 2 bases and at J to 6 bases, leaving 8 bases not matched to a gene. The CDR3 DNA sequence: TGTGCCAGCAGCTTTCTAGCGGGAGAGGGCCCCAATGAGCAGTTCTTC. This codes for CASSFLAGEGPNEQFF.

This chain joins TRBV20-1 and TRBJ2-7; 10 bases agree with TRBD2. The CDR3 loop spans 14 amino acids. Germline V gene sequence: CDR1 DFQATT, CDR2 SNEGSKA (reference sequence). Trimming removed 3 bases from V and 5 bases from J; junction bases left unmatched: 7. As DNA, the CDR3 is TGCAGTGCTAGTGAGCGGGGGGGCGTCGACGAGCAGTACTTC. It codes for CSASERGGVDEQYF.

The rearrangement joins TRBV12-3 or TRBV12-4 to TRBJ1-2; perhaps TRBD1 as D (5 bases). The CDR3 sequence is 11 residues long. The V and J ends lost 3 bases and 7 bases respectively, with 6 bases between them. The CDR3 sequence: CASSFGAGYTF. The CDR3 DNA follows: TGTGCCAGCAGTTTTGGGGCTGGCTACACCTTC.

This clone is a singleton in its sample. The chain links TRBV30 to TRBJ2-5, with a tentative D call TRBD1 (7 bases). The CDR3 contains 15 residues. V lost 0 bases and J lost 4, with 15 bases in between. Per germline, CDR1 GTSNPN and CDR2 SVGIG (reference sequence). Here the CDR3 reads CAWSVGGTAGETQYF. The CDR3 bases are TGTGCCTGGAGTGTAGGCGGGACAGCGGGAGAGACCCAGTACTTC.

Here the CDR3 reads CASSVGSRVDSPLHF. The CDR3 DNA reads TGTGCCAGCAGCGTAGGTTCCAGGGTCGATTCACCCCTCCACTTT. The chain carries TRBV9 and TRBJ1-6; tentative D call: TRBD1 (5 bases). The V gene lost 0 bases and the J gene lost 8 bases, with 12 bases spanning the gap. The V gene's germline CDR1 is SGDLS and CDR2 YYNGEE. This CDR3 is 15 amino acids long. The full variable domain, with the rest looked up from reference TRBV9 and TRBJ1-6, is DSGVTQTPKHLITATGQRVTLRCSPRSGDLSVYWYQQSLDQGLQFLIQYYNGEERAKGNILERFSAQQFPDLHSELNLSSLELGDSALYFCASSVGSRVDSPLHFGNGTRLTVT.

The rearrangement joins TRBV6-5 to TRBJ2-7; the match to TRBD2 covers 8 bases. J lost 4 bases, V lost 4 bases, and 9 bases had no gene match. Germline loops: CDR1 MNHEY, CDR2 SVGAGI. CDR3 length: 15 amino acids. CDR3 amino acids: CASSSPGGTHYEQYF. In DNA form, the CDR3 reads TGTGCCAGCAGTTCCCCGGGGGGGACCCATTACGAGCAGTACTTC.

The chain joins TRBV6-2 or TRBV6-3 to TRBJ1-2; 7 nucleotides line up with TRBD1. The CDR3 runs to 13 residues. Germline V gene lookup returns CDR1 MNHEY and CDR2 SVGEGT. V lost 5 bases, J lost 4 bases, and 4 bases stayed unmatched. The CDR3 region is CASSLGQLYGYTF. CDR3 nucleotide sequence: TGTGCCAGCAGTCTGGGACAGCTCTATGGCTACACCTTC.

The rearrangement uses TRBV19 and TRBJ1-4; no clear D. Germline CDR1 reads LNHDA; CDR2 reads SQIVND (reference sequence). The CDR3 length is 14 residues. The V gene lost 3 bases and the J gene lost 7 bases, with 12 bases spanning the gap. CDR3 sequence: CASSILLGGEKLFF. The CDR3 DNA sequence: TGTGCCAGTAGTATCTTGTTAGGCGGTGAAAAACTGTTTTTT.

The chain couples TRBV9 to TRBJ2-3; TRBD2 aligns across 8 bases. Losses at the gene ends were 0 bases for V and 7 bases for J; bases not matched to a gene: 4. CDR3 length equals 14 residues. The germline gives CDR1 SGDLS, CDR2 YYNGEE. As DNA, the CDR3 is TGTGCCAGCAGCGTAGCGGGGGGGCGGAATACGCAGTATTTT. Translated, it gives CASSVAGGRNTQYF.

The chain uses TRBV19 and TRBJ2-1, with 7 nucleotides matching TRBD1. CDR1 and CDR2 (germline): LNHDA, SQIVND (reference sequence). CDR3 size: 17 residues. Trimming took 3 bases from V and 7 from J; bases not matched to a gene: 15. As DNA, the CDR3 is TGTGCCAGTAGTATTGGAGGTGGACAGGTGGGACGGAATGAGCAGTTCTTC. Translation: CASSIGGGQVGRNEQFF.

This rearrangement joins TRBV5-1 to TRBJ1-4; 8 nucleotides match TRBD1. The CDR3 totals 15 residues. The ends lost 1 base at V and 7 bases at J; junction bases unmatched: 6. The V gene's germline CDR1 is SGHRS and CDR2 YFSETQ. CDR3 amino acids: CASSLIGQGGEKLFF. CDR3 nucleotide sequence: TGCGCCAGCAGCTTGATCGGACAGGGAGGTGAAAAACTGTTTTTT.

This clone came up a few times. The J gene is TRBJ1-1, the V gene TRBV29-1, with TRBD1 matching 12 bases. V lost 5 bases to trimming and J lost 6 bases; unmatched junction nucleotides: 4. Germline-derived CDR1 and CDR2 are SQVTM and ANQGSEA. The CDR3 spans 13 residues. CDR3 in DNA: TGCAGCGTTCCGGGACAGGGGGCCGCTGAAGCTTTCTTT. It yields the protein CSVPGQGAAEAFF.

The J gene is TRBJ2-3, the V gene TRBV27, with TRBD1 identical over 9 bases. This CDR3 has 15 residues. Germline loops: CDR1 MNHEY, CDR2 SMNVEV (reference sequence). The junction had 7 bases not matched to a gene; V was cut back by 8 bases and J by 1 base. CDR3 sequence (DNA): TGTGCCAGCCTAACGTGGACAGGGGGCACAGATACGCAGTATTTT. It yields the protein CASLTWTGGTDTQYF.

The V and J genes are TRBV27 and TRBJ2-2; D remains ambiguous. The CDR3 runs to 13 residues. The V gene lost 4 bases and the J gene lost 6 bases, with 9 bases spanning the gap. CDR1 and CDR2 from the germline V gene are MNHEY and SMNVEV (reference sequence). CDR3 sequence reads: CASSSSPAGELFF. CDR3 DNA sequence: TGTGCCAGCAGTTCATCGCCGGCCGGGGAGCTGTTTTTT.

V and J are TRBV11-2 and TRBJ1-1, with D tentatively TRBD1 (5 bases). V was shortened by 6 bases and J by 4 bases, with 12 bases between the two germline ends. CDR3 length: 13 residues. Germline loops: CDR1 SGHAT, CDR2 FQNNGV. The DNA for the CDR3 is TGTGCCAGCAGGGGGGGGGTGACCACTGAAGCTTTCTTT. It translates to CASRGGVTTEAFF.

This clone showed up just once. This chain uses TRBV7-9 with TRBJ2-1; 12 bases line up with TRBD2. V was pared by 1 base and J by 4 bases, with 8 bases of the junction left unmatched. Germline CDR1 is SEHNR and CDR2 is FQNEAQ (reference sequence). The CDR3 totals 18 residues. CDR3 sequence (DNA): TGTGCCAGCAGCTTAGAATCTAGCGGGAGGGCCGGGTACAATGAGCAGTTCTTC. Amino acid sequence: CASSLESSGRAGYNEQFF. The full variable domain, completed using reference TRBV7-9 and TRBJ2-1, is DTGVSQNPRHKITKRGQNVTFRCDPISEHNRLYWYRQTLGQGPEFLTYFQNEAQLEKSRLLSDRFSAERPKGSFSTLEIQRTEQGDSAMYLCASSLESSGRAGYNEQFFGPGTRLTVL.

This rearrangement joins TRBV28 to TRBJ2-5; D not certain. The V end lost 3 bases, the J end lost 1 base, and 6 bases lay between the germline ends. CDR3 length: 13 residues. Germline V gene sequence: CDR1 MDHEN, CDR2 SYDVKM. This chain's CDR3 is CASSLGTQETQYF. The CDR3 DNA sequence: TGTGCCAGCAGTTTGGGCACCCAAGAGACCCAGTACTTC.

This clone was seen once. This chain joins TRBV5-1 and TRBJ1-2; TRBD1 matches 7 bases. The CDR3 is made up of 14 amino acids. The V and J ends lost 4 bases and 6 bases, in that order; junction bases with no gene match: 9. Germline CDR1 reads SGHRS; CDR2 reads YFSETQ. The CDR3 DNA follows: TGCGCCAGCAGCCTATTGACAGGGAACGATGGCTACACCTTC. Translation: CASSLLTGNDGYTF.

V is TRBV4-3 and J is TRBJ2-2, with D perhaps matching TRBD1 (5 bases). Trimming shortened V by 3 bases and J by 4 bases, and 12 bases separated the two germline ends. Germline CDR1 reads LGHNA; CDR2 reads YSLEER. The length of the CDR3 is 15 residues. The CDR3 sequence: CASSHALDTTGELFF. In DNA, the CDR3 is TGCGCCAGCAGCCATGCCCTGGACACCACCGGGGAGCTGTTTTTT.

The chain uses TRBV27 and TRBJ2-7; possible D gene TRBD1, 6 bases. Trimming cost V 2 bases and J 3 bases, with 11 bases left between them. This CDR3 spans 14 amino acids. Germline values: CDR1 MNHEY, CDR2 SMNVEV (reference sequence). The CDR3 DNA follows: TGTGCCAGCAGTTTAGGGGGCCCCAACTACGAGCAGTACTTC. It translates to CASSLGGPNYEQYF.